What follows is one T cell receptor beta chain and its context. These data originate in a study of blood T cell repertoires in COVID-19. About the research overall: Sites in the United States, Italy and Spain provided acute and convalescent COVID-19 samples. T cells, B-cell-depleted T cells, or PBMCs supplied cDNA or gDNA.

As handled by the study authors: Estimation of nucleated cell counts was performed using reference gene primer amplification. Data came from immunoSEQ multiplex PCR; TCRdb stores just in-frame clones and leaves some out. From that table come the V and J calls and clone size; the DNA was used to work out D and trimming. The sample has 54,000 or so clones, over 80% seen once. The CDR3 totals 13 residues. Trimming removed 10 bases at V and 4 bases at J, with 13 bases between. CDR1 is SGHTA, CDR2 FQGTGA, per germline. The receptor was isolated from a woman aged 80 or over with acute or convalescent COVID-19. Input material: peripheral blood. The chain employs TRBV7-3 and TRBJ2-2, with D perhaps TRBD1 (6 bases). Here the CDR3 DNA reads TGTGCCACCGAGGGGGATGTCACCGGGGAGCTGTTTTTT. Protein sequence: CATEGDVTGELFF.